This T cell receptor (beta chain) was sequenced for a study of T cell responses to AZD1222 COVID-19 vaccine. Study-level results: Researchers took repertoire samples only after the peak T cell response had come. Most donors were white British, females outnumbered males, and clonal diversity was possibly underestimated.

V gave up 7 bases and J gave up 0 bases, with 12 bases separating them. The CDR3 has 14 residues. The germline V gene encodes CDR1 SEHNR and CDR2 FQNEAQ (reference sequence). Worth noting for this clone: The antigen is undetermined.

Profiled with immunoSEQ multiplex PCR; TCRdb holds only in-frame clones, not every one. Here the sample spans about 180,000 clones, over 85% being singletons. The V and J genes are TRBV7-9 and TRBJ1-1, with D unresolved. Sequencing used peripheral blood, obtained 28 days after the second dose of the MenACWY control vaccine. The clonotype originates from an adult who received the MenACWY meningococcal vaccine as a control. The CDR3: CASNLHGMNTEAFF. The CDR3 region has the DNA TGTGCCAGCAACCTCCACGGGATGAACACTGAAGCTTTCTTT.